This TCR beta chain is from a study of blood T cell repertoires in COVID-19. Clones were sequenced by immunoSEQ multiplex PCR, and TCRdb holds only the in-frame ones, with some missing. Of about 400,000 clones in the sample, 87% are singletons; the top ten hold almost 2%. The V and J ends lost 5 bases and 4 bases, in that order; junction bases with no gene match: 7. The CDR3 has 15 residues. Germline lookup yields CDR1 LNHDA and CDR2 SQIVND (reference sequence). This receptor was obtained from a woman between 18 and 29 years old with acute COVID-19. The chain uses TRBV19 and TRBJ1-4, with TRBD1 identical over 7 bases. Input material: PBMCs or T cells enriched from blood (not recorded which). CDR3: CASSPMGQHNEKLFF. The CDR3 DNA sequence: TGTGCCAGTAGTCCAATGGGACAGCATAATGAAAAACTGTTTTTT.